The 4 T cell receptor beta chains below were found in one sample sequenced in a study of cytomegalovirus exposure and HLA in healthy donors. Vbeta (60) and Jbeta (13) primers were used in the PCR. Sequencing was performed with immunoSEQ multiplex PCR; in TCRdb, only in-frame clones are kept and a portion is missing. The sample consists of 95,000 to 150,000 clones, around 78% of them appearing once. The sequenced sample was PBMCs. These receptors originate from a man between 45 and 60 years old in good health and CMV-seronegative.

The chain has TRBV2 and TRBJ1-2; 7 nucleotides align to TRBD1. The J segment lost 6 bases and the V segment lost 5 bases, leaving 9 bases of the junction unmatched. The CDR3 is 14 amino acids. From germline, CDR1 is SNHLY and CDR2 FYNNEI. The CDR3 DNA reads as TGTGCCAGCAGTTGGCAGGGGGATAGGGATGGCTACACCTTC. It encodes CASSWQGDRDGYTF. Filled out from reference TRBV2 and TRBJ1-2, the complete variable domain reads EPEVTQTPSHQVTQMGQEVILRCVPISNHLYFYWYRQILGQKVEFLVSFYNNEISEKSEIFDDQFSVERPDGSNFTLKIRSTKLEDSAMYFCASSWQGDRDGYTFGSGTRLTVV.

This chain's CDR3 is CASQQRDRANIQYF. The CDR3 DNA reads as TGTGCCAGCCAACAGAGGGATCGAGCAAACATTCAGTACTTC. The chain joins TRBV7-9 to TRBJ2-4; a weak D match, TRBD2 (5 bases). Germline V gene lookup returns CDR1 SEHNR and CDR2 FQNEAQ (reference sequence). V shed 8 bases and J shed 6 bases, with 17 bases lying between them. The length of the CDR3 is 14 residues.

The chain's CDR3 is CASSHLAGAGETQYF. Here the CDR3 DNA reads TGTGCCAGCAGCCACTTGGCAGGGGCCGGGGAGACCCAGTACTTC. The J gene is TRBJ2-5, the V gene TRBV5-6; a possible D gene is TRBD1 (6 bases). This CDR3 has 15 amino acids. Germline values: CDR1 SGHDT, CDR2 YYEEEE. V was clipped by 4 bases and J by 5 bases, with 18 bases between them.

Only one count was recorded for this clone. The chain carries TRBV7-9 and TRBJ2-2, with TRBD2 matching over 11 bases. Germline CDR1 SEHNR, CDR2 FQNEAQ (reference sequence). This CDR3 has 16 residues. V lost 5 bases to trimming and J lost 1 base; unmatched junction nucleotides: 3. The CDR3: CASSLGLAGNTGELFF. The DNA of the CDR3 is TGTGCCAGCAGCCTTGGACTAGCGGGGAACACCGGGGAGCTGTTTTTT.